The 7 T cell receptor beta chains given below trace back to one sample, sequenced in a study of T cell responses to AZD1222 COVID-19 vaccine. Method: immunoSEQ multiplex PCR; TCRdb's copy keeps in-frame clones and lacks some. The table has 150,000 or so clones, 85% to 90% seen once. The material was peripheral blood, obtained 28 days after the second dose of the MenACWY control vaccine. These receptor sequences come from an adult who received the MenACWY meningococcal vaccine as a control.

The chain is built from TRBV27 and TRBJ1-2, with 8 positions matching TRBD1. Germline V gives CDR1 MNHEY, CDR2 SMNVEV (reference sequence). The J segment lost 2 bases and the V segment lost 5 bases, leaving 7 bases of the junction unmatched. The CDR3 is made up of 15 amino acids. The CDR3 bases are TGTGCCAGCAGTCCACGGACAGGGATCAACTATGGCTACACCTTC. The encoded protein is CASSPRTGINYGYTF.

The chain joins TRBV10-1 to TRBJ1-1; a possible D gene is TRBD1 (6 bases). Trimming took 5 bases from V and 0 from J, leaving 10 bases between them. Germline V lookup: CDR1 WNHNN, CDR2 SYGVQD (reference sequence). This CDR3 has 14 residues. The CDR3 protein is CASSPGHMNTEAFF. The CDR3 bases are TGCGCCAGCAGTCCGGGACACATGAACACTGAAGCTTTCTTT.

J is TRBJ2-1 and V is TRBV4-3; 9 bases fit TRBD2. Germline values: CDR1 LGHNA, CDR2 YSLEER. The CDR3 covers 14 residues. The V gene end was trimmed by 6 bases and the J gene end by 8 bases; junction bases not matched to a gene: 8. CDR3 sequence reads: CASSRAGGPHEQFF. The DNA for the CDR3 is TGCGCCAGCAGTAGAGCGGGAGGCCCGCATGAGCAGTTCTTC.

V and J are TRBV6-5 and TRBJ2-5; TRBD2 might be the D (5 bases). The CDR3 consists of 16 residues. CDR1 is MNHEY and CDR2 is SVGAGI in the germline V gene. Trimming took 2 bases from V and 4 from J, leaving 17 bases between them. CDR3 nucleotide sequence: TGTGCCAGCAGTTACCGTCTAGCTGGGTGGGGAGAGACCCAGTACTTC. Translated: CASSYRLAGWGETQYF.

The chain carries TRBV6-5 and TRBJ2-7; D may be TRBD2 (6 bases). With 7 bases removed from V and 2 bases from J, the gap between germline ends came to 15 bases. This CDR3 has 14 residues. Germline V lookup: CDR1 MNHEY, CDR2 SVGAGI. CDR3 region: CASMEEGVTYEQYF. CDR3 DNA: TGTGCCAGCATGGAGGAGGGCGTCACCTACGAGCAGTACTTC.

For this clone: This sample includes further DNA sequences coding for the same CDR3. The chain combines TRBV18 with TRBJ1-3; a possible D gene is TRBD1 (6 bases). This CDR3 spans 13 amino acids. V lost 3 bases and J lost 4, with 7 bases in between. The germline gives CDR1 KGHSH, CDR2 LQKENI. The CDR3 bases are TGTGCCAGCTCACCGGGGGCCGGAAACACCATATATTTT. This sequence encodes CASSPGAGNTIYF.

This chain connects TRBV28 to TRBJ2-7; 9 nucleotides agree with TRBD2. Losses at the gene ends were 8 bases for V and 3 bases for J; bases not matched to a gene: 11. This CDR3 comprises 15 residues. Germline CDR1 and CDR2: MDHEN and SYDVKM. CDR3 protein: CASCSGRVAHYEQYF. The CDR3 DNA reads as TGTGCCAGCTGTAGCGGGAGAGTTGCTCACTACGAGCAGTACTTC.